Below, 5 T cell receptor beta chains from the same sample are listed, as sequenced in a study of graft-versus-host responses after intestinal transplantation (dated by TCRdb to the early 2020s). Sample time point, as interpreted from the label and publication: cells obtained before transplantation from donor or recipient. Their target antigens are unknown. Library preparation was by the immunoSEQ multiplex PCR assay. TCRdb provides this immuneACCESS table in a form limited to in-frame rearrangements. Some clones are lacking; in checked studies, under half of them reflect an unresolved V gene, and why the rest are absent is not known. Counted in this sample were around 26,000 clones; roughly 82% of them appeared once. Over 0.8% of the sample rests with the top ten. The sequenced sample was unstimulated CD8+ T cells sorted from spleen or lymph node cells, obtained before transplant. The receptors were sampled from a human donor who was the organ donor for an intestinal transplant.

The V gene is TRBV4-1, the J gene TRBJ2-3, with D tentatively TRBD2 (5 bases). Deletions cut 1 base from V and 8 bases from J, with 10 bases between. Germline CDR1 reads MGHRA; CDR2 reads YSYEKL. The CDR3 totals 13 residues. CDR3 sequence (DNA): TGCGCCAGCAGCCAAGGGGAGCTACGTACGCAGTATTTT. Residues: CASSQGELRTQYF.

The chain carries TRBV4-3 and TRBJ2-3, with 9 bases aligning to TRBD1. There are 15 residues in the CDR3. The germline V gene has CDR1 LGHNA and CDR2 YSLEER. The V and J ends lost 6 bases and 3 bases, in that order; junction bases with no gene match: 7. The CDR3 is CASSTGTGKTDTQYF. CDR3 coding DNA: TGCGCCAGCAGTACCGGGACAGGGAAGACAGATACGCAGTATTTT.

The CDR3 spells CASSPEVRPSEQFF. CDR3 coding DNA: TGTGCCAGCAGCCCAGAAGTCCGCCCCAGTGAGCAGTTCTTC. This chain uses TRBV7-6 with TRBJ2-1, with D unresolved. V shed 5 bases and J shed 9 bases, with 17 bases lying between them. The CDR3 is made up of 14 amino acids. Germline V lookup: CDR1 SGHVS, CDR2 FNYEAQ.

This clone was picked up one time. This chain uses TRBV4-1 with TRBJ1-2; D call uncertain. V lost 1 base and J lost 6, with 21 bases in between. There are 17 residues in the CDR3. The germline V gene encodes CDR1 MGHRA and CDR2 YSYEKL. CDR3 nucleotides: TGCGCCAGCAGCCAAGGGCCCTCGCCGGCACGGCCCAATGGCTACACCTTC. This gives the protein CASSQGPSPARPNGYTF.

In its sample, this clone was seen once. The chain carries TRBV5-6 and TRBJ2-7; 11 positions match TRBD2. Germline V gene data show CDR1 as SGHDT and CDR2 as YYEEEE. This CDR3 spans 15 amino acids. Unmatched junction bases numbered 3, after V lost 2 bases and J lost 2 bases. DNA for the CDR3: TGTGCCAGCAGCTTTTCGACTAGCGGGACCTACGAGCAGTACTTC. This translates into CASSFSTSGTYEQYF.